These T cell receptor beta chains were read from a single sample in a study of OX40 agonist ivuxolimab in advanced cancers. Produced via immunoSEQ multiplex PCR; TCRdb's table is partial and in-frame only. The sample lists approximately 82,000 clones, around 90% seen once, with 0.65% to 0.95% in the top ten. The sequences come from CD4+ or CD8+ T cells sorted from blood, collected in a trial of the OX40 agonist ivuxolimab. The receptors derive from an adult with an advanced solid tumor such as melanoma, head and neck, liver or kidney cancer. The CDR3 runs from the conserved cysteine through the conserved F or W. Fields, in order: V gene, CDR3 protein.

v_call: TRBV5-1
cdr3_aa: CASSYSNSGANVLTF

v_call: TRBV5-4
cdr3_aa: CASSLTGDQGEQFF

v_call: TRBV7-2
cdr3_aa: CASTTSASNEQYF

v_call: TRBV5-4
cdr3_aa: CASSLSGRGDTQYF

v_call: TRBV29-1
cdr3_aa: CSVVEREGAIQYF

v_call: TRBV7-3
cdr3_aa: CASSRAAGAGSGANVLTF

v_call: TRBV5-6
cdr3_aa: CASSLLTETQYF

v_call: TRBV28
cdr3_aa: CASTDRGSYGYTF

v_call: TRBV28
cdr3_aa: CASTLGTGGAGANVLTF

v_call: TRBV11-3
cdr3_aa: CASSVGGSTDTQYF

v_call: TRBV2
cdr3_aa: CASSRGGPYEQYF

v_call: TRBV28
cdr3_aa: CASSPEQRNTIYF

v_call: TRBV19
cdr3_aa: CASSIDRAAGNQPQHF

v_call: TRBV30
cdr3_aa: CAWTLWGTEAFF

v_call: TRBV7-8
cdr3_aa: CASSLLVTANTEAFF

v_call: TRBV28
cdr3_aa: CASTKWGYEQYF

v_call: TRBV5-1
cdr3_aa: CASSPDQETQYF

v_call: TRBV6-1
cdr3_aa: CASRGAGAYEQYF

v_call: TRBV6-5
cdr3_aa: CASGQGQGLITEAFF

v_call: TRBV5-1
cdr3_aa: CASSPTSGRGGKTQYF

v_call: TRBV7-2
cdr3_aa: CASSLPLPTGFSLYGYTF

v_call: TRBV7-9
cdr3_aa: CASSLESGAIAKNIQYF

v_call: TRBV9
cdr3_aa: CASSVGHSQETQYF

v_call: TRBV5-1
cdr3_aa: CASSPGWNTEAFF

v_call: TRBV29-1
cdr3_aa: CSAALDPYEQYF

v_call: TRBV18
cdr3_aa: CASSHSGGSESYEQYF

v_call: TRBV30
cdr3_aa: CAWSRGVGQPQHF

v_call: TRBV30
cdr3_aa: CAWSPGLAVTGELFF

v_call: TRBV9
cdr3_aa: CASSVRGGAEAFF

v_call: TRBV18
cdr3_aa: CASQTGSNQPQHF

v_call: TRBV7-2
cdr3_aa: CASTPRGGAYNEQFF

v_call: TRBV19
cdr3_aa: CASSKVQGGNEQFF

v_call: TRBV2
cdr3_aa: CASSLASGRSNEQFF

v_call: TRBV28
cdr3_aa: CASSFGNQPQHF